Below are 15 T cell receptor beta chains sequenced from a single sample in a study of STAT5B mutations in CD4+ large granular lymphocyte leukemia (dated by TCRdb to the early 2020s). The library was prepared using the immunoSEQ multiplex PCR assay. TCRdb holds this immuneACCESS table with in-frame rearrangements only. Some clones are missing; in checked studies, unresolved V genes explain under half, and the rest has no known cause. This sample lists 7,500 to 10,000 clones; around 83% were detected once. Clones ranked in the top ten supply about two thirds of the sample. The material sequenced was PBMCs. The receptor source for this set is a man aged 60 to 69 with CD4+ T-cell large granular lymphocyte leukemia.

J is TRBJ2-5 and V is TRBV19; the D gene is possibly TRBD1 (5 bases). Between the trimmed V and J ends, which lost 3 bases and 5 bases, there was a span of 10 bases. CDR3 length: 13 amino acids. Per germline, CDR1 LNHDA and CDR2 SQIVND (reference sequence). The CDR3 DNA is TGTGCCAGTAGTATTCACAGGTTGGAGACCCAGTACTTC. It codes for CASSIHRLETQYF.

CDR3 sequence reads: CASTQAGGFSEQYF. The CDR3 DNA reads as TGCGCCAGCACCCAAGCGGGAGGGTTTTCCGAGCAGTACTTC. The rearrangement joins TRBV5-1 to TRBJ2-7, with TRBD2 identical over 10 bases. The germline gives CDR1 SGHRS, CDR2 YFSETQ. Germline trimming cut 6 bases from V and 6 bases from J; bases unmatched to any gene: 9. The CDR3 is 14 residues long.

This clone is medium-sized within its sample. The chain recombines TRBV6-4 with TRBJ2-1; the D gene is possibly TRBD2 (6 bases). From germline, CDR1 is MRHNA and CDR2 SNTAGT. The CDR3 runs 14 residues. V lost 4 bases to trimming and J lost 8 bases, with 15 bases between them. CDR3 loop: CASSGGTGSDEQFF. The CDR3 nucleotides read TGTGCCAGCAGTGGCGGGACCGGTAGCGATGAGCAGTTCTTC.

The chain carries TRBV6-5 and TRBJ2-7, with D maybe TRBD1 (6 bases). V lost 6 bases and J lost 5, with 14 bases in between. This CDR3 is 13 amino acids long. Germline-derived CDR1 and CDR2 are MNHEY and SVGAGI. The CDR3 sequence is CASSQLGANEQYF. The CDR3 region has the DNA TGTGCCAGCAGCCAGCTGGGGGCGAACGAGCAGTACTTC.

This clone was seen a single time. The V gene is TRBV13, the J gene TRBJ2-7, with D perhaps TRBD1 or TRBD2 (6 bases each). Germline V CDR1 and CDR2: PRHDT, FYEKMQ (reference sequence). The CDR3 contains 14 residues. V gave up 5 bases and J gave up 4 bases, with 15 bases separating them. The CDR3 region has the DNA TGTGCCAGCAGCCCGGACAGTCGGGGGTACGAGCAGTACTTC. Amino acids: CASSPDSRGYEQYF.

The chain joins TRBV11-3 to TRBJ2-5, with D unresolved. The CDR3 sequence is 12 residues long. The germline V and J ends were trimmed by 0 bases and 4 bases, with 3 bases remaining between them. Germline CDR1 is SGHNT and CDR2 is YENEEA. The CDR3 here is CASSLDLETQYF. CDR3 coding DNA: TGTGCCAGCAGCTTAGATTTAGAGACCCAGTACTTC.

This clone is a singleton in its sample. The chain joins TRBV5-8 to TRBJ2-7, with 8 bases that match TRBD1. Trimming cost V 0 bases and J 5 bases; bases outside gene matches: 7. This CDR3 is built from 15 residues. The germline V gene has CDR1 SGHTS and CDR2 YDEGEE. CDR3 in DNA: TGTGCCAGCAGCTTGGTAGCAGGGGGCTTCGACGAGCAGTACTTC. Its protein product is CASSLVAGGFDEQYF.

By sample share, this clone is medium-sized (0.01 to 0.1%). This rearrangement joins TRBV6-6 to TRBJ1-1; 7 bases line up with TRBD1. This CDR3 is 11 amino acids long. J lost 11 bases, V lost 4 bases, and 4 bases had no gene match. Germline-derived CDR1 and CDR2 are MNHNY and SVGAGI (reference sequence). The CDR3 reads CASSSSGGAFF. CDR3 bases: TGTGCCAGCAGTTCCTCAGGGGGGGCTTTCTTT.

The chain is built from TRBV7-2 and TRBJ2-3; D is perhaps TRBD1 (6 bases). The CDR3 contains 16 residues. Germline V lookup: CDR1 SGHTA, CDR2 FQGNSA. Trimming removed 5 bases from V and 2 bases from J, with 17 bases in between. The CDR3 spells CASSPTGTRDTDTQYF. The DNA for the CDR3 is TGTGCCAGCAGCCCCACCGGGACAAGAGACACAGATACGCAGTATTTT.

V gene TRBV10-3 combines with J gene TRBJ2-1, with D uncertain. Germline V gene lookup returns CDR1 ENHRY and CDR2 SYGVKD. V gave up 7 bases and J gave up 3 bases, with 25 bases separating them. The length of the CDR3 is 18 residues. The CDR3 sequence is CAITLTSDTSGSYNEQFF. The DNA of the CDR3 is TGTGCCATCACCTTAACCTCAGACACTTCAGGTAGCTACAATGAGCAGTTCTTC.

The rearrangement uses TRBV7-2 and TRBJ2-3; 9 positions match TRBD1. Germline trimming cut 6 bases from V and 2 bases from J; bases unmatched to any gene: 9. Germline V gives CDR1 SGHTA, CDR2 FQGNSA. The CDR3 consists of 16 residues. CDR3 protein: CASSPGTGIFTDTQYF. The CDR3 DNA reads TGTGCCAGCAGTCCCGGGACAGGGATATTCACAGATACGCAGTATTTT.

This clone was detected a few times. The CDR3 bases are TGTGCCAGCTCACCGACGGGTAATCGGGTTACGAGCTATGGCTACACCTTC. Translated: CASSPTGNRVTSYGYTF. The chain uses TRBV18 and TRBJ1-2; D gene uncertain. Germline V gene data show CDR1 as KGHSH and CDR2 as LQKENI. The CDR3 is 17 amino acids. The V and J ends lost 3 bases and 4 bases respectively, with 21 bases between them.

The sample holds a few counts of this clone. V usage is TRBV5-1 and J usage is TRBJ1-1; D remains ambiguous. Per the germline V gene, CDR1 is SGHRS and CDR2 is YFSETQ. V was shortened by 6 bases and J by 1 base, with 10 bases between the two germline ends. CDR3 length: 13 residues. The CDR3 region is CASTQRPNTEAFF. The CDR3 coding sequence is TGCGCCAGCACCCAGAGACCGAACACTGAAGCTTTCTTT.

In DNA form, the CDR3 reads TGCGCCAGCAGCCAAGCCGATGGTGGGTACGAGCAGTACTTC. Amino acid sequence: CASSQADGGYEQYF. The J gene is TRBJ2-5, the V gene TRBV4-3, with D hard to call. The J call is in doubt because the DNA end fits TRBJ2-7 better. The CDR3 has 14 amino acids. Germline assignment: CDR1 LGHNA and CDR2 YSLEER.

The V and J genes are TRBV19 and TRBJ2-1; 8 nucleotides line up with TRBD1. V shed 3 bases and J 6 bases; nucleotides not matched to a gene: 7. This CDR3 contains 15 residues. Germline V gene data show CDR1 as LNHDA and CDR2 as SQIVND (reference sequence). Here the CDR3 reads CASSMTGAYSNEQFF. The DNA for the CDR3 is TGTGCCAGTAGTATGACAGGGGCCTACTCCAATGAGCAGTTCTTC.